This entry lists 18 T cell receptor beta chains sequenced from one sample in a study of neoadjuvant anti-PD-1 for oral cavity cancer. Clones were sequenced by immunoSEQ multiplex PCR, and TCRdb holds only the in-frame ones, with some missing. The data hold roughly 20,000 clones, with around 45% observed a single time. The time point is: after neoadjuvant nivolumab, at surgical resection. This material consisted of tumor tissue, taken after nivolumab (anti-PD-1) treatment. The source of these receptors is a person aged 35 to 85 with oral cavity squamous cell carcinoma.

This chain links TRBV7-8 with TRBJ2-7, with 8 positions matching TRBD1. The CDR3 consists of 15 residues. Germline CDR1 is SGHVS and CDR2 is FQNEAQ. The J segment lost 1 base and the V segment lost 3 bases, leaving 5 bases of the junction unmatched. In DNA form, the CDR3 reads TGTGCCAGCAGCTTGGACAGGGCTCCTTCCTACGAGCAGTACTTC. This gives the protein CASSLDRAPSYEQYF.

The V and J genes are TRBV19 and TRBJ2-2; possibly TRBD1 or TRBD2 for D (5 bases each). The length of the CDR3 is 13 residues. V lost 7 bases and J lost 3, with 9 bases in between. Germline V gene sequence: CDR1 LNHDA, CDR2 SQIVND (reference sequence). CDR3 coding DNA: TGTGCCAGTACCGGGACCCACACCGGGGAGCTGTTTTTT. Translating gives CASTGTHTGELFF.

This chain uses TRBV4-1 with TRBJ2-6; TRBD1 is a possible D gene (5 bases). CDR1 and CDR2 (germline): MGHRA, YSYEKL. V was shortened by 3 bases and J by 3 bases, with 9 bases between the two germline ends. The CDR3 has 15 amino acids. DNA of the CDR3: TGCGCCAGCAGCCATGTGGGGCTTGGGGCCAACGTCCTGACTTTC. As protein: CASSHVGLGANVLTF.

This CDR3 is CASSVRQESGTQYF. The CDR3 nucleotides read TGCGCCAGCAGTGTACGACAAGAGTCGGGTACGCAGTATTTT. The V gene is TRBV10-1, the J gene TRBJ2-3; D remains unclear. Per the germline V gene, CDR1 is WNHNN and CDR2 is SYGVQD (reference sequence). V was cut by 4 bases and J by 8 bases, with 16 bases left in between. The length of the CDR3 is 14 residues.

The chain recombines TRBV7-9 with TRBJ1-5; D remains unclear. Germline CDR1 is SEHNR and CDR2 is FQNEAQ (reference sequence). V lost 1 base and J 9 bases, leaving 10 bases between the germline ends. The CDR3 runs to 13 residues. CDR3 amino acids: CASSLDWEPPQHF. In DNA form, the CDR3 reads TGTGCCAGCAGCTTAGACTGGGAGCCGCCCCAGCATTTT.

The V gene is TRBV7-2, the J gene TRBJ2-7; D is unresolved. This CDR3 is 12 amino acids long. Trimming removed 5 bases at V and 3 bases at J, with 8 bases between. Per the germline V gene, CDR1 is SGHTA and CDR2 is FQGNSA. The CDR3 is CASSPTLYEQYF. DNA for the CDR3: TGTGCCAGCAGCCCGACCCTCTACGAGCAGTACTTC.

In nucleotides, the CDR3 is TGTGCCAGCAGTCAGGACAGGGGCTACGAGCAGTACTTC. Its protein product is CASSQDRGYEQYF. The gene calls are TRBV6-6 and TRBJ2-7, with 9 bases identical to TRBD1. The CDR3 totals 13 residues. V gave up 5 bases and J gave up 3 bases; unmatched junction bases: 2. Germline V CDR1 and CDR2: MNHNY, SVGAGI (reference sequence).

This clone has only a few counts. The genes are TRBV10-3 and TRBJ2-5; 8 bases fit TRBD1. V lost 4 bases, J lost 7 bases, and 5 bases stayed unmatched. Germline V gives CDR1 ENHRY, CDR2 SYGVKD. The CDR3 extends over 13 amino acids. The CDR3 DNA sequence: TGTGCCATCAGTGTGGGACAGGCCGGGACCCAGTACTTC. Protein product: CAISVGQAGTQYF.

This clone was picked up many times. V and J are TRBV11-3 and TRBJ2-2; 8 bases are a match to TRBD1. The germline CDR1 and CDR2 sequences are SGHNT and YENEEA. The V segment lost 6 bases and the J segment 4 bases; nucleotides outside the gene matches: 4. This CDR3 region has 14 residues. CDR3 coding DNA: TGTGCCAGCAGACGTGACAGGGGCACCGGGGAGCTGTTTTTT. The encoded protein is CASRRDRGTGELFF.

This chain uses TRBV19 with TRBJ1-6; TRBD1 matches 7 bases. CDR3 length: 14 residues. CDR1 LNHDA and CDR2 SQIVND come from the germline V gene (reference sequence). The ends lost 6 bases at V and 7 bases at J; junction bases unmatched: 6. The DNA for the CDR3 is TGTGCCAGTAGCCACACAGGGGACAATTCACCCCTCCACTTT. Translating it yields CASSHTGDNSPLHF.

The CDR3 nucleotides read TGTGCCAGCTCACGAGGGGGGGCCCAAGAGACCCAGTACTTC. Protein product: CASSRGGAQETQYF. The chain recombines TRBV18 with TRBJ2-5, with D tentatively TRBD2 (7 bases). The CDR3 extends over 14 amino acids. CDR1 KGHSH and CDR2 LQKENI come from the germline V gene. Trimming took off 4 bases at V and 1 base at J, with 10 bases between the two ends.

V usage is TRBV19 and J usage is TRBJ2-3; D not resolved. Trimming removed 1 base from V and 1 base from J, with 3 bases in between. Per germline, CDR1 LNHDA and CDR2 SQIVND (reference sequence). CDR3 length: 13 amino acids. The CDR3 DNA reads TGTGCCAGTAGTATAGGGGGCACAGATACGCAGTATTTT. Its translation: CASSIGGTDTQYF.

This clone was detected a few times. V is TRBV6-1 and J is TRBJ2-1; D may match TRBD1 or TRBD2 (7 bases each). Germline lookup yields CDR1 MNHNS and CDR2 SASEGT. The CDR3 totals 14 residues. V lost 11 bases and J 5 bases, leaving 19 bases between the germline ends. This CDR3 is CAAPNRGGNNEQFF. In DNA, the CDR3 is TGTGCCGCCCCCAACAGGGGAGGGAACAATGAGCAGTTCTTC.

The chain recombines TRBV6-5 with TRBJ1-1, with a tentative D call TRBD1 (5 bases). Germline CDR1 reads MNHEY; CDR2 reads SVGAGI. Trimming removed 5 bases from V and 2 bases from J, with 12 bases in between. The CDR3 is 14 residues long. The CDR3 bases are TGTGCCAGCAGTCCAGGGTACACCAACACTGAAGCTTTCTTT. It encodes CASSPGYTNTEAFF.

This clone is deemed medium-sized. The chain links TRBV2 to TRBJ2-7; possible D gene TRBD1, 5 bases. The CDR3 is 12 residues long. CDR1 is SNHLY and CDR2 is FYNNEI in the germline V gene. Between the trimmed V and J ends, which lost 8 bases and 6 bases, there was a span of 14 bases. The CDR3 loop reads CASQRGDSEQYF. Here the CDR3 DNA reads TGTGCCAGCCAAAGGGGTGACAGCGAGCAGTACTTC.

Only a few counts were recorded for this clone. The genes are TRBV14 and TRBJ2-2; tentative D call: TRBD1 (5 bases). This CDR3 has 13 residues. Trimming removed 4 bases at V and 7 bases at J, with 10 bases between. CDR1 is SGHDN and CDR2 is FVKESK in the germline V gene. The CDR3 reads CASSPIRGGELFF. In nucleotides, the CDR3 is TGTGCCAGCAGCCCGATAAGGGGCGGGGAGCTGTTTTTT.

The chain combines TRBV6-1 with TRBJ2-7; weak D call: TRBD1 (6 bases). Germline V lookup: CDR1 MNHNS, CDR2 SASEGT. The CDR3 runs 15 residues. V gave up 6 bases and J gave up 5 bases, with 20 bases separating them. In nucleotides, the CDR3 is TGTGCCAGCAGAACCCATACAGGGATAGGGAACGAGCAGTACTTC. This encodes CASRTHTGIGNEQYF.

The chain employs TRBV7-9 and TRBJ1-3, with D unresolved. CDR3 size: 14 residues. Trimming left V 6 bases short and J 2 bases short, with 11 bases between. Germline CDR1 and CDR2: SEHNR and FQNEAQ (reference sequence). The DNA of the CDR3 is TGTGCCAGCAGGTCCGGTTCTACTGGAAACACCATATATTTT. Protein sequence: CASRSGSTGNTIYF.